The rows below give T cell receptor beta chains drawn from one sample of a study of blood T cell repertoires in COVID-19. Libraries were prepared by immunoSEQ multiplex PCR; TCRdb keeps only in-frame clonotypes and omits some of them. Here the sample spans 30,000 to 45,000 clones, approximately 86% being singletons. What was sequenced was peripheral blood. These TCRs come from a human donor in a cohort sampled during active COVID-19. CDR3s include the opening cysteine and the closing phenylalanine or tryptophan. The D gene is left open where the match is weak. Rows give clone size only sometimes, using once, few, many, or a class for an expanded clone.

clone_size,d_call,j_call,v_call,cdr3_nt,cdr3_aa
once,TRBD2,TRBJ2-2,TRBV7-2,TGTGCCAGCAGCTCGAGACTAGCGGGGCCCACCGGGGAGCTGTTTTTT,CASSSRLAGPTGELFF
.,TRBD1,TRBJ2-7,TRBV5-6,TGTGCCAGCAGCTTAGAGACAGGGGGCTGGCAGCAGTACTTC,CASSLETGGWQQYF
few,TRBD1,TRBJ2-1,TRBV13,TGTGCCAGCAGCTTAGGAAGGGGGCATGAGCAGTTCTTC,CASSLGRGHEQFF
few,.,TRBJ2-2,TRBV7-3,TGTGCCAGCAGCTTAAACCAGGTCAAGAACACCGGGGAGCTGTTTTTT,CASSLNQVKNTGELFF
.,TRBD1,TRBJ2-7,TRBV10-3,TGTGCCACGGAAGGACAGGGGATCGAGCAGTACTTC,CATEGQGIEQYF
.,.,TRBJ1-1,TRBV9,TGTGCCAGCAGCAACCAGGGGTTGGCAGGTACTGAAGCTTTCTTT,CASSNQGLAGTEAFF
medium-sized,TRBD1,TRBJ1-1,TRBV5-1,TGCGCCAGCAGCCTTGGGACAGGGGGCCTATACACTGAAGCTTTCTTT,CASSLGTGGLYTEAFF
.,.,TRBJ1-1,TRBV19,TGTGCCAGTAGCCACAGGGTTCACACTGAAGCTTTCTTT,CASSHRVHTEAFF
.,.,TRBJ2-3,TRBV4-2,TGTGCCAGCAGCCAAGATGGGGCTGGGAGCACAGATACGCAGTATTTT,CASSQDGAGSTDTQYF
few,.,TRBJ2-7,TRBV6-5,TGTGCCAGCAGTACGGCGGGTTTCTACGAGCAGTACTTC,CASSTAGFYEQYF
.,.,TRBJ2-3,TRBV3-1/TRBV3-2,TGTGCCAGCAGCCAAGAAGGACTAGTAGGGGGTACCACAGATACGCAGTATTTT,CASSQEGLVGGTTDTQYF
.,.,TRBJ1-4,TRBV19,TGTGCCAGTATGACCCACGGGGGAGAAAAACTGTTTTTT,CASMTHGGEKLFF
.,.,TRBJ1-1,TRBV3-1/TRBV3-2,TGTGCCAGCAGCCCAACCCTTGGAGGCCCCGGAACTTTCTTT,CASSPTLGGPGTFF
.,.,TRBJ2-6,TRBV7-9,TGTGCCAGCAGCTTAGCGGCTCACTCTGGGGCCAACGTCCTGACTTTC,CASSLAAHSGANVLTF
.,.,TRBJ2-5,TRBV3-1/TRBV3-2,TGTGCCAGCAGCCAAGCCCTTAGCGGTATAGAGACCCAGTACTTC,CASSQALSGIETQYF
.,.,TRBJ2-5,TRBV12-3/TRBV12-4,TGTGCCAGCAGTCGACTTCAAGAGACCCAGTACTTC,CASSRLQETQYF
once,.,TRBJ2-3,TRBV5-6,TGTGCCAGCGGACCTTTCGGGACTCCGAGCACAGATACGCAGTATTTT,CASGPFGTPSTDTQYF
.,.,TRBJ1-1,TRBV15,TGTGCCACCAGCAGCGGTGACACTGAAGCTTTCTTT,CATSSGDTEAFF
.,TRBD1,TRBJ1-2,TRBV30,TGTGCCTGGAGTGTCCGAACAGGGGGCGTTCTGAGCTATGGCTACACCTTC,CAWSVRTGGVLSYGYTF
few,TRBD2,TRBJ2-1,TRBV3-1/TRBV3-2,TGTGCCAGCAGCCTTGGACCTGCGGGGGAGGAGCAGTTCTTC,CASSLGPAGEEQFF
.,.,TRBJ2-1,TRBV4-3,TGCGCCAGCAGCCAAGAGGAGCTCGGGGAGCAGTTCTTC,CASSQEELGEQFF
.,TRBD1,TRBJ1-2,TRBV19,TGTGCCAGTAGTGTTGACAGGGGCCGCTATGGCTACACCTTC,CASSVDRGRYGYTF
.,.,TRBJ2-2,TRBV9,TGTGCCAGCAGCGTTGGGGAGGAGGCGAACACCGGGGAGCTGTTTTTT,CASSVGEEANTGELFF
.,TRBD1,TRBJ1-1,TRBV4-3,TGCGCCAGCAGCCAAGATAGGGCAGGGGGTACTGAAGCTTTCTTT,CASSQDRAGGTEAFF
.,TRBD2,TRBJ2-1,TRBV7-6,TGTGCCAGCAGCCCGGGACTAGCGGGGGGTACCTACAATGAGCAGTTCTTC,CASSPGLAGGTYNEQFF
.,TRBD1,TRBJ1-2,TRBV6-1,TGTGCCAGCAGTGAAGAAGGACAGGGTTATGATCGAAGGAGGGGCTACACCTTC,CASSEEGQGYDRRRGYTF
.,TRBD1,TRBJ1-1,TRBV15,TGTGCCACCACCAGGGACAGAACCAACACTGAAGCTTTCTTT,CATTRDRTNTEAFF
.,.,TRBJ2-3,TRBV9,TGTGCCAGCCGCCCGCGGGGAGGAGGATACACAGATACGCAGTATTTT,CASRPRGGGYTDTQYF
.,.,TRBJ1-2,TRBV20-1,TGCAGTGCTAGTCCTCTGGGCCTTAACTATGGCTACACCTTC,CSASPLGLNYGYTF
.,TRBD2,TRBJ2-7,TRBV2,TGTGCCAGCCGACCGGGACTAGCGGGGGGGCGCGAGCAGTACTTC,CASRPGLAGGREQYF
.,.,TRBJ2-2,TRBV28,TGTGCCAGCAGTTCCTCCGGTACTCCGAGGACCGGGGAGCTGTTTTTT,CASSSSGTPRTGELFF
once,.,TRBJ1-1,TRBV4-3,TGCGCCAGCAGCCAAGCTACCCAGGGCAGAACTGAAGCTTTCTTT,CASSQATQGRTEAFF
.,.,TRBJ2-3,TRBV5-6,TGTGCCAGCAGCTCCGACATGAGCACAGATACGCAGTATTTT,CASSSDMSTDTQYF
few,.,TRBJ2-2,TRBV7-8,TGTGCCAGCAGCTTAGGCAGGACCGGGGAGCTGTTTTTT,CASSLGRTGELFF
.,TRBD2,TRBJ2-1,TRBV7-7,TGTGCTAGCAGCTTCTTAGCGGGGGGGTTTAGTGAGCAGTTCTTC,CASSFLAGGFSEQFF
few,TRBD2,TRBJ2-1,TRBV7-2,TGTGCCAGCAGCCCCCGGGGAGGGCTAGCGGGGGACAATGAGCAGTTCTTC,CASSPRGGLAGDNEQFF
.,.,TRBJ1-1,TRBV6-1,TGTGCCAGCAGTGAATCGGGGTTAGCCACTGAAGCTTTCTTT,CASSESGLATEAFF
.,.,TRBJ1-6,TRBV7-2,TGTGCCAGCAGCTTTATGTCCGGGGTGAGCTCCTATAATTCACCCCTCCACTTT,CASSFMSGVSSYNSPLHF
.,TRBD1,TRBJ1-3,TRBV10-3,TGTGCCATCAGCTCTCGACAGGGATCCTCTGGAAACACCATATATTTT,CAISSRQGSSGNTIYF
.,TRBD2,TRBJ2-2,TRBV5-1,TGCGCCAGCAGCATTCTAGCGGGGGGAAACACCGGGGAGCTGTTTTTT,CASSILAGGNTGELFF
.,.,TRBJ2-7,TRBV7-2,TGTGCCAGCAGTCGTATCGGGGAGCAGTACTTC,CASSRIGEQYF
.,TRBD1,TRBJ1-6,TRBV6-5,TGTGCCAGCAGACCACCCGGACAGGGCCGGTCACCCCTCCACTTT,CASRPPGQGRSPLHF
.,TRBD2,TRBJ2-5,TRBV7-3,TGTGCCAGCAGCTCAAAAGCGGGGGGCTTAGAGACCCAGTACTTC,CASSSKAGGLETQYF
.,.,TRBJ2-1,TRBV6-2/TRBV6-3,TGTGCCAGCAGTTACGGGTCTAGAAGTTCCAATGAGCAGTTCTTC,CASSYGSRSSNEQFF
.,TRBD2,TRBJ2-3,TRBV24-1,TGTGCCACCGCCGGGGGGGGGTCTCACGGAGATACGCAGTATTTT,CATAGGGSHGDTQYF